The rows below give T cell receptor beta chains drawn from one sample of a study of neurological immune-mediated disorders. One entry per CDR3 protein results from TCRdb running MiXCR on the 5' RACE reads. The table records some 80,000 distinct CDR3 sequences, 5% to 6.5% of them present only once. Input material: PBMCs. The receptors stem from a woman in her sixties with multiple sclerosis. CDR3s leave out the opening cysteine and the closing phenylalanine or tryptophan.

TRBV20-1	SVPRLADTQY
TRBV29-1	SVVGTSGGPALYNEQF
TRBV7-2	ASSLGTALNGYT
TRBV10-3	AISDLTGAQETQY
TRBV20-1	SASPQETQY
TRBV5-1	ASGLAGNTAETQY
TRBV4-1	ASSQVWVAGGFTGELF
TRBV20-1	SARVLGNYGYT
TRBV20-1	SASWDRVYEQY
TRBV7-9	ASSFYGAADNSPLH
TRBV20-1	SARDQGFGYT
TRBV6-5	ASSSQISTNEKLF
TRBV5-1	ASSLRGDRAYEQY
TRBV5-1	ASSLSGMNTGELF
TRBV6-1	ASNKGQAAGEKLF
TRBV24-1	ATASSGANVLT
TRBV7-2	ASSLTVQGNSPLH
TRBV3-1	ASSQDSRGNQPQH
TRBV5-1	ASSRVADGYT
TRBV20-1	STELAGQETQY
TRBV14	ASSQGFPVSRGGPYNEQF
TRBV12-3/TRBV12-4	ASSFAGKRGQPQH
TRBV2	ASSQGVAGGQSEQF
TRBV7-6	ASSLGPDEQY
TRBV20-1	SARDRPNQPQH
TRBV30	AWGGTTNTEAF
TRBV25-1	ASSENRAQETQY
TRBV14	ASSQGGNTEAF
TRBV6-5	ASRVPGDTEAF
TRBV20-1	SASQTSGNNEQF
TRBV5-1	ASSTGQVSYEQY
TRBV7-6	ASSRDMYGNQPQH
TRBV6-5	ASSKVDPGNTIY
TRBV4-1	ASSQDLTPVDTQY
TRBV24-1	ATIGARGQTNNYNEQF
TRBV29-1	SVEEVAGGRHTGELF
TRBV3-1	ASSPQAGGPLTDTQY
TRBV5-1	ASSYKLGLEAYNEQF
TRBV19	ASSLPGHSYEQY
TRBV30	AWRPTRNTEAF
TRBV6-5	ASSYLAGGYGYT
TRBV2	ARDSGTGNGYT
TRBV5-1	ASSLLPTNTGELF
TRBV20-1	SASTGVTGYT
TRBV5-1	ASSLMTNNSPLH
TRBV10-2	ASRSSGGANFSYEQY
TRBV20-1	SARGHRTSGGYSTDTQY
TRBV6-5	ASNPTGVQETQY
TRBV10-1	ASSETGGYPEAF
TRBV6-5	ASSRQRTAQNTGELF
TRBV6-6	ASSYSSARGMGTEAF
TRBV4-1	ASSPVGRGRNTEAF
TRBV7-9	ASSSGSGLTFSGNTIY
TRBV7-2	ASSLGGLRGYT
TRBV18	ASSSGLDETQY
TRBV20-1	SAISGGNNEQF